This TCR beta chain came from a study of blood T cells in healthy people across ages. Primers used in a second PCR of roughly 7 to 12 cycles were a sample-barcoded 5' primer and a J-beta primer mix. MiXCR, applied by TCRdb to the 5' RACE reads, yields one record per CDR3 protein. The table has over 600,000 distinct CDR3 sequences, 46% seen once. Regarding the study as a whole: There were more naive CD4+ cells and higher diversity in long-lived donors than in aged donors.

Germline assignment: CDR1 LNHNV and CDR2 YYDKDF (reference sequence). The V end was cut by 5 bases, the J end by 2 bases, with 11 bases between. The CDR3 is made up of 14 amino acids. At least ten counts were recorded for this clonotype. What it binds is unknown. Sequencing was carried out using blood. This chain connects TRBV15 to TRBJ2-3; D uncertain. The receptor was isolated from a man aged 80 or over in good health. In DNA form, the CDR3 reads TGTGCCACCAGCGAGACTGGTCTCACAGATACGCAGTATTTT. Translated: CATSETGLTDTQYF.